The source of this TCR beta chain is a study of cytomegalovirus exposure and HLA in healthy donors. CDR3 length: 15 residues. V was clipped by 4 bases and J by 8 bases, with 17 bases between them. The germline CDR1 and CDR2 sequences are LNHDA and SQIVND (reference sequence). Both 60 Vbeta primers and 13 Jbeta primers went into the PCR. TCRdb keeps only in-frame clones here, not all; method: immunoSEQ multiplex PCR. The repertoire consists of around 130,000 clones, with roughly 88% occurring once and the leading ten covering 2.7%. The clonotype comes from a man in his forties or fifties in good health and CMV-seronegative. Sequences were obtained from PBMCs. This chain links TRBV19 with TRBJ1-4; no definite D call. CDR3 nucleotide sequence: TGTGCCAGTAGTACTCGGGAGTACCGCGGAGAAAAACTGTTTTTT. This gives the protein CASSTREYRGEKLFF.